The 8 T cell receptor beta chains in this list originate from one sample, sequenced in a study of radiation and T cells in renal cell carcinoma. Profiling relied on immunoSEQ multiplex PCR, and the TCRdb table lists in-frame clones only, not all of them. The table has around 60,000 clones, around three quarters seen once; the top ten hold about 7%. Time point here: blood 2 weeks post-SBRT. Specified treatment: 15 Gy SBRT to primary tumor, nephrectomy 4 weeks later. The source was blood, collected from a patient whose treatment included radiotherapy and nephrectomy. Receptors originate from a man in his 60s with renal cell carcinoma.

The V call is TRBV7-3, the J call TRBJ2-3; the D gene is possibly TRBD2 (5 bases). Per germline, CDR1 SGHTA and CDR2 FQGTGA. Trimming took off 4 bases at V and 4 bases at J, with 12 bases between the two ends. The CDR3 totals 14 residues. The CDR3 coding sequence is TGTGCCAGCAGCTCCGGGAATAGCGCAGATACGCAGTATTTT. Its translation: CASSSGNSADTQYF.

The chain joins TRBV6-1 to TRBJ2-7; D is undetermined. Deletions cut 8 bases from V and 0 bases from J, with 11 bases between. This CDR3 comprises 13 residues. Germline V gives CDR1 MNHNS, CDR2 SASEGT. CDR3 in amino acids: CASRPVNSYEQYV. The CDR3 DNA sequence: TGTGCCAGCCGCCCAGTTAACTCCTACGAGCAGTACGTC.

V usage is TRBV9 and J usage is TRBJ2-3; TRBD1 aligns across 11 bases. The germline V gene has CDR1 SGDLS and CDR2 YYNGEE. Germline trimming cut 4 bases from V and 3 bases from J; bases unmatched to any gene: 16. The CDR3 contains 19 residues. The DNA for the CDR3 is TGTGCCAGCAGCCCGTACCCCGGACAGGGGGCTAGTCTTACAGATACGCAGTATTTT. Protein: CASSPYPGQGASLTDTQYF.

The V and J genes are TRBV6-1 and TRBJ2-5; 7 nucleotides agree with TRBD1. This CDR3 region has 14 residues. The V gene end was trimmed by 5 bases and the J gene end by 5 bases; junction bases not matched to a gene: 8. The germline CDR1 and CDR2 sequences are MNHNS and SASEGT. The CDR3 here is CASSKTTGLETQYF. In DNA, the CDR3 is TGTGCCAGCAGTAAAACGACAGGGCTCGAGACCCAGTACTTC.

This chain uses TRBV27 with TRBJ1-1; D might be TRBD1 (6 bases). This CDR3 contains 16 residues. Germline CDR1 MNHEY, CDR2 SMNVEV (reference sequence). Trimming took 2 bases from V and 11 from J, leaving 24 bases between them. The CDR3, as DNA: TGTGCCAGCAGTTTAACCTCCCGGGCGACAGGTGGCGGGGCTTTCTTT. Its protein product is CASSLTSRATGGGAFF.

This sequence joins TRBV9 and TRBJ1-6; TRBD1 matches at 9 bases. J was trimmed by 12 bases and V by 3 bases; bases with no gene match: 1. CDR1 SGDLS and CDR2 YYNGEE come from the germline V gene. This CDR3 is 12 amino acids long. CDR3 loop: CASSGGQGPLHF. The CDR3 DNA follows: TGTGCCAGCAGCGGGGGACAGGGACCCCTCCACTTT.

The genes are TRBV2 and TRBJ1-4, with a possible D match to TRBD1 (5 bases). From germline, CDR1 is SNHLY and CDR2 FYNNEI. The CDR3 sequence is 13 residues long. V lost 6 bases to trimming and J lost 7 bases, with 12 bases between them. The CDR3 nucleotides are TGTGCCAGCAGGCCGGGCGGGGGTGAAAAACTGTTTTTT. Its protein product is CASRPGGGEKLFF.

The rearrangement uses TRBV21-1 and TRBJ2-5; TRBD2 is taken as the D call from the table, unchecked against the DNA. TRBV21-1 is a known pseudogene. The CDR3 has 14 amino acids. CDR3 residues: CASTSDSLACAQYF. In DNA, the CDR3 is TGTGCCAGCACCTCGGACTCCTTGGCCTGTGCCCAGTACTTC.